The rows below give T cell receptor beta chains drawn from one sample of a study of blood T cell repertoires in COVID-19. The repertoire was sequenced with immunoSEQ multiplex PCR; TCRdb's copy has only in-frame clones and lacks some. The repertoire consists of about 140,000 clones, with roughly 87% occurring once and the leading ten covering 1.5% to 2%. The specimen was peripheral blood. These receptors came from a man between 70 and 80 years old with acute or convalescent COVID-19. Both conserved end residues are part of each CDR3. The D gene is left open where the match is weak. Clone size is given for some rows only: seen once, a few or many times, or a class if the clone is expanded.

CAWSGGRASAFF TGTGCCTGGAGTGGCGGGAGGGCCTCAGCTTTCTTT TRBJ1-1 12 - TRBV30 -
CASSLGQGAGQPQHF TGCGCCAGCAGCTTGGGCCAGGGGGCCGGTCAGCCCCAGCATTTT TRBJ1-5 15 - TRBV5-1 TRBD1
CASSEFWAADTQYF TGTGCCAGCAGTGAATTTTGGGCAGCAGATACGCAGTATTTT TRBJ2-3 14 - TRBV6-1 -
CASSVEADTSTDTQYF TGTGCCAGCAGTGTGGAGGCAGACACTAGCACAGATACGCAGTATTTT TRBJ2-3 16 - TRBV6-4 -
CASSPLGGGNTEAFF TGTGCCAGCAGTCCCCTCGGAGGGGGCAACACTGAAGCTTTCTTT TRBJ1-1 15 - TRBV28 TRBD1
CASSLAAGVGTEAFF TGTGCCAGCAGCTTAGCAGCAGGGGTTGGGACTGAAGCTTTCTTT TRBJ1-1 15 - TRBV11-2 -
CASSQPGTSGLQETQYF TGTGCCAGCAGCCAGCCCGGGACTAGCGGACTTCAAGAGACCCAGTACTTC TRBJ2-5 17 once TRBV3-1/TRBV3-2 TRBD2
CASSQRGGLSTDTQYF TGTGCCAGCAGCCAGAGGGGGGGCTTAAGCACAGATACGCAGTATTTT TRBJ2-3 16 - TRBV7-9 -
CSASTGGNTEAFF TGCAGTGCTAGTACAGGCGGGAACACTGAAGCTTTCTTT TRBJ1-1 13 once TRBV20-1 -
CSVTKGPGREGYTF TGCAGCGTTACCAAGGGGCCAGGGAGGGAAGGCTACACCTTC TRBJ1-2 14 - TRBV29-1 -